This T cell receptor (beta chain) was observed in a study of CD8+ T cells in alopecia areata. About the study: For 6 to 18 months, tofacitinib was taken, and 6 months off drug followed.

The authors extracted RNA and reverse transcribed it into cDNA as the sequencing template. Sequencing used immunoSEQ multiplex PCR; TCRdb keeps in-frame clones, though not all of them. This table holds under 250,000 clones, around 62% found once. The CDR3 spans 15 residues. With V trimmed by 5 bases and J by 4 bases, 7 bases remained unmatched. CDR1 and CDR2 from the germline V gene are MNHNS and SASEGT. About this clone itself: Its specificity is unknown.

Study results and caveats: Sequencing of scalp tissue also captures the resident alphabeta T cells of normal skin.

Sample: CD4+ T cells sorted from blood, taken at week 0. The chain links TRBV6-1 to TRBJ1-1; 10 bases match TRBD1. The source of this sequence is a human donor with alopecia areata. In DNA form, the CDR3 reads TGTGCCAGCAGTCCTCGGACAGGGGGAGCCACTGAAGCTTTCTTT. This gives the protein CASSPRTGGATEAFF.